These 30 T cell receptor beta chains came from one sample sequenced in a study of PD-1 blockade in classical Hodgkin lymphoma. Each of the patients experienced relapse following autologous stem cell transplantation, and their brentuximab vedotin exposure differed. TCRdb's copy holds only in-frame clones and misses some; the assay was immunoSEQ multiplex PCR. Counted here are 89,000 or so clones, around 90% occurring once; the ten biggest clones make up roughly 2.6%. This sample comprised peripheral blood mononuclear cells (PBMCs), obtained before the second cycle of nivolumab. The receptors shown here come from a human donor with classical Hodgkin lymphoma.

This chain uses TRBV11-2 with TRBJ2-1, with TRBD1 matching 9 bases. CDR3 length: 14 amino acids. Germline V gene sequence: CDR1 SGHAT, CDR2 FQNNGV. V trimming: 3 bases; J trimming: 7 bases; junction bases outside the gene matches: 4. The CDR3 loop is CASSFHRGRNEQFF. The CDR3 bases are TGTGCCAGCAGCTTCCACAGGGGGCGAAATGAGCAGTTCTTC.

V usage is TRBV4-2 and J usage is TRBJ2-4; 9 bases agree with TRBD1. The CDR3 is made up of 16 amino acids. Losses at the gene ends were 0 bases for V and 8 bases for J; bases not matched to a gene: 8. Germline V gene lookup returns CDR1 LGHNA and CDR2 YNFKEQ. The CDR3 loop reads CASSQDTGGRGDIQYF. CDR3 DNA sequence: TGTGCCAGCAGCCAAGATACAGGGGGCCGGGGGGACATTCAGTACTTC.

V usage is TRBV6-5 and J usage is TRBJ2-7; tentatively, D is TRBD2 (7 bases). V was trimmed by 0 bases and J by 7 bases, leaving 19 bases between them. The CDR3 sequence is 16 residues long. CDR1 is MNHEY, CDR2 SVGAGI, per germline. The CDR3 sequence is CASSYSRGGLVKEQYF. The CDR3 bases are TGTGCCAGCAGTTACTCTAGGGGGGGCCTAGTTAAAGAGCAGTACTTC.

The V gene is TRBV9, the J gene TRBJ2-3; TRBD2 matches 8 bases. Unmatched junction bases numbered 5, after V lost 0 bases and J lost 2 bases. Germline V lookup: CDR1 SGDLS, CDR2 YYNGEE. This CDR3 region has 16 residues. CDR3 in amino acids: CASSVVRAGDTDTQYF. The CDR3 region has the DNA TGTGCCAGCAGCGTAGTGAGAGCGGGAGACACAGATACGCAGTATTTT.

This clone showed up just a few times. The J gene is TRBJ1-4, the V gene TRBV6-5; D is unresolved. Trimming removed 7 bases at V and 8 bases at J, with 17 bases between. From germline, CDR1 is MNHEY and CDR2 SVGAGI. The CDR3 has 14 amino acids. The CDR3 DNA is TGTGCCAGCAAAATGTCAGAGGGAGGGGAAAAACTGTTTTTT. Translation: CASKMSEGGEKLFF.

This clone was seen just once. The CDR3: CASSVGDEQYF. The DNA for the CDR3 is TGTGCCAGCAGCGTAGGCGACGAGCAGTACTTC. V gene TRBV9 combines with J gene TRBJ2-7; D is unclear. The CDR3 consists of 11 residues. Germline assignment: CDR1 SGDLS and CDR2 YYNGEE. The V gene lost 0 bases and the J gene lost 5 bases, with 3 bases spanning the gap. The whole variable domain, remainder taken from reference TRBV9 and TRBJ2-7, is DSGVTQTPKHLITATGQRVTLRCSPRSGDLSVYWYQQSLDQGLQFLIQYYNGEERAKGNILERFSAQQFPDLHSELNLSSLELGDSALYFCASSVGDEQYFGPGTRLTVT.

The rearrangement joins TRBV5-1 to TRBJ2-7; D unclear. CDR3 size: 13 residues. Germline V gene lookup returns CDR1 SGHRS and CDR2 YFSETQ. V was shortened by 0 bases and J by 6 bases, with 10 bases between the two germline ends. The CDR3 reads CASSLEVVTEQYF. CDR3 DNA: TGCGCCAGCAGCTTGGAGGTGGTTACCGAGCAGTACTTC.

The chain links TRBV28 to TRBJ2-3; TRBD2 might be the D (6 bases). This CDR3 comprises 17 residues. CDR1 is MDHEN, CDR2 SYDVKM, per germline. V was pared by 3 bases and J by 3 bases, with 19 bases between. The CDR3 bases are TGTGCCAGCAGTTTCCCCAGCGGGTTGATTGGTACAGATACGCAGTATTTT. It codes for CASSFPSGLIGTDTQYF.

The V gene is TRBV5-6, the J gene TRBJ2-2; D perhaps matches TRBD1 (5 bases). This CDR3 has 17 residues. V was trimmed by 0 bases and J by 1 base, leaving 13 bases between them. Germline-derived CDR1 and CDR2 are SGHDT and YYEEEE. The CDR3 DNA reads as TGTGCCAGCAGCTTGGTATGGCGCACAGGGAACACCGGGGAGCTGTTTTTT. As protein: CASSLVWRTGNTGELFF.

The chain uses TRBV19 and TRBJ1-1; 7 bases agree with TRBD1. Losses at the gene ends were 5 bases for V and 5 bases for J; bases not matched to a gene: 8. CDR3 length: 14 residues. From germline, CDR1 is LNHDA and CDR2 SQIVND (reference sequence). As DNA, the CDR3 is TGTGCCAGTAGTTACAGGGGAGAGAGGACTGAAGCTTTCTTT. It translates to CASSYRGERTEAFF.

The J gene is TRBJ2-2, the V gene TRBV19; 7 bases align to TRBD2. The CDR3 loop spans 15 amino acids. Losses at the gene ends were 0 bases for V and 7 bases for J; bases not matched to a gene: 5. Germline assignment: CDR1 LNHDA and CDR2 SQIVND (reference sequence). The CDR3 DNA reads TGTGCCAGTAGTATAGATCTCGCTAGCGGCGGGGAGCTGTTTTTT. This codes for CASSIDLASGGELFF.

This chain joins TRBV6-5 and TRBJ2-2; D perhaps matches TRBD1 (6 bases). Per germline, CDR1 MNHEY and CDR2 SVGAGI. Trimming pared 7 bases from V and 4 bases from J, leaving 13 bases between. This CDR3 comprises 14 residues. This CDR3 is CASTKGELTGELFF. The CDR3 region has the DNA TGTGCCAGCACCAAGGGGGAACTCACCGGGGAGCTGTTTTTT.

The rearrangement uses TRBV9 and TRBJ2-2; D is uncertain. V lost 0 bases and J lost 1, with 7 bases in between. Germline V gives CDR1 SGDLS, CDR2 YYNGEE. The CDR3 length is 15 residues. The CDR3 DNA reads as TGTGCCAGCAGCGTAGGGACGCAGAACACCGGGGAGCTGTTTTTT. Protein: CASSVGTQNTGELFF.

This clone is a singleton in its sample. The CDR3 region is CASSRPGQGEQPQHF. CDR3 DNA: TGTGCCAGCAGCAGACCAGGACAGGGGGAACAGCCCCAGCATTTT. The chain carries TRBV28 and TRBJ1-5, with 10 positions matching TRBD1. Germline V CDR1 and CDR2: MDHEN, SYDVKM. J gave up 7 bases and V 6 bases, and 9 bases lay outside the gene matches. The CDR3 length is 15 residues. Combining the CDR3 with reference TRBV28 and TRBJ1-5 gives the whole variable domain DVKVTQSSRYLVKRTGEKVFLECVQDMDHENMFWYRQDPGLGLRLIYFSYDVKMKEKGDIPEGYSVSREKKERFSLILESASTNQTSMYLCASSRPGQGEQPQHFGDGTRLSIL.

The CDR3 nucleotides read TGTGCCAGCAACTCGAGGGGTCGGGGAAAGCAGTTCTTC. It codes for CASNSRGRGKQFF. The chain employs TRBV7-2 and TRBJ2-1, with D perhaps assigned TRBD1 or TRBD2 (5 bases each). Germline-derived CDR1 and CDR2 are SGHTA and FQGNSA. The CDR3 loop spans 13 amino acids. V was pared by 7 bases and J by 11 bases, with 18 bases between.

The V gene is TRBV7-6, the J gene TRBJ1-1, with TRBD1 as a possible D gene (5 bases). CDR1 is SGHVS and CDR2 is FNYEAQ in the germline V gene. The V and J ends lost 5 bases and 1 base respectively, with 11 bases between them. CDR3 length: 14 residues. For the CDR3, the DNA is TGTGCCAGCAGCATCACCGGGACGAACACTGAAGCTTTCTTT. It encodes CASSITGTNTEAFF.

The V call is TRBV30, the J call TRBJ2-1; D remains unclear. This CDR3 spans 10 amino acids. Germline lookup yields CDR1 GTSNPN and CDR2 SVGIG (reference sequence). Here the CDR3 DNA reads TGTGCGGGCATCTTCAATGAGCAGTTCTTC. Its translation: CAGIFNEQFF.

This clone was seen just once. V usage is TRBV18 and J usage is TRBJ1-5; 9 nucleotides match TRBD1. The CDR3 contains 15 residues. V lost 1 base to trimming and J lost 5 bases; unmatched junction nucleotides: 3. Germline lookup yields CDR1 KGHSH and CDR2 LQKENI. CDR3 sequence reads: CASSPLRTGDQPQHF. The DNA of the CDR3 is TGTGCCAGCTCACCACTGCGGACAGGGGATCAGCCCCAGCATTTT.

This chain links TRBV7-9 with TRBJ1-2, with 7 positions matching TRBD1. The germline V gene has CDR1 SEHNR and CDR2 FQNEAQ (reference sequence). This CDR3 spans 16 amino acids. The ends lost 5 bases at V and 0 bases at J; junction bases unmatched: 9. Here the CDR3 DNA reads TGTGCCAGCAGCCCAGGGGGGGGAGCAGCTAACTATGGCTACACCTTC. This codes for CASSPGGGAANYGYTF.

This chain uses TRBV30 with TRBJ1-5; tentatively, D is TRBD1 (5 bases). CDR1 GTSNPN and CDR2 SVGIG come from the germline V gene (reference sequence). V was pared by 0 bases and J by 5 bases, with 17 bases between. CDR3 length: 16 residues. The CDR3 DNA sequence: TGTGCCTGGAGTGTAATAGGGCAGGGAGGGGATCAGCCCCAGCATTTT. Translating gives CAWSVIGQGGDQPQHF.

Points on this clone: In this CDR3 the conserved last residue, phenylalanine or tryptophan, is missing, so a read error is likely. It is unclear where the CDR3 begins or ends on the DNA, so no DNA is shown, and the CDR3 is as TCRdb lists it. The rearrangement uses TRBV7-9 and TRBJ2-4; the table's D gene call, TRBD2, was not cross checked with the DNA. The CDR3 numbers 13 amino acids, ends counted. Germline V gives CDR1 SEHNR, CDR2 FQNEAQ (reference sequence). CDR3 sequence reads: CASSPTGSGVATL.

The rearrangement joins TRBV5-8 to TRBJ2-7; the match to TRBD2 covers 10 bases. The CDR3 runs to 14 residues. Germline CDR1 and CDR2: SGHTS and YDEGEE. V lost 3 bases to trimming and J lost 7 bases; unmatched junction nucleotides: 7. The CDR3 sequence is CASSYLAGVGEQYF. CDR3 coding DNA: TGTGCCAGCAGCTATCTAGCGGGAGTGGGAGAGCAGTACTTC. The entire variable domain, with the rest obtained from reference TRBV5-8 and TRBJ2-7, is as follows: EAGVTQSPTHLIKTRGQQATLRCSPISGHTSVYWYQQALGLGLQFLLWYDEGEERNRGNFPPRFSGRQFPNYSSELNVNALELEDSALYLCASSYLAGVGEQYFGPGTRLTVT.

The chain couples TRBV5-1 to TRBJ2-5; TRBD1 is a possible D gene (6 bases). The CDR3 runs to 14 residues. V lost 4 bases and J lost 4, with 14 bases in between. Germline V gene data show CDR1 as SGHRS and CDR2 as YFSETQ. CDR3 amino acids: CASSPGQLVETQYF. The DNA for the CDR3 is TGCGCCAGCAGCCCAGGACAGCTGGTAGAGACCCAGTACTTC.

The chain links TRBV10-3 to TRBJ2-5, with TRBD1 identical over 7 bases. This CDR3 contains 14 residues. With 8 bases clipped from V and 1 base from J, the junction kept 7 bases outside the gene matches. Germline CDR1 reads ENHRY; CDR2 reads SYGVKD. CDR3 DNA sequence: TGTGCCATCGGAACACAGGGGTCCCAAGAGACCCAGTACTTC. Protein sequence: CAIGTQGSQETQYF.

The chain combines TRBV5-6 with TRBJ2-5; TRBD2 aligns across 7 bases. Germline-derived CDR1 and CDR2 are SGHDT and YYEEEE. The V and J ends lost 3 bases and 1 base, in that order; junction bases with no gene match: 12. The CDR3 consists of 17 residues. The CDR3 DNA reads TGTGCCAGCAGCTCCCCGGGTTCTAGCGGATCCCAAGAGACCCAGTACTTC. It yields the protein CASSSPGSSGSQETQYF.

The J gene is TRBJ2-1, the V gene TRBV6-5; no reliable D call. CDR3 length equals 13 residues. In germline, CDR1 is MNHEY, CDR2 SVGAGI. Trimming removed 0 bases from V and 9 bases from J, with 9 bases in between. DNA for the CDR3: TGTGCCAGCAGTTACTCGGGCGGTCCTGAGCAGTTCTTC. Amino acids: CASSYSGGPEQFF.

In this sample, this clone turned up once. V gene TRBV28 combines with J gene TRBJ2-7; no definite D call. This CDR3 has 11 amino acids. Germline CDR1 MDHEN, CDR2 SYDVKM. Trimming stripped 7 bases from V and 2 bases from J, with 6 bases between. CDR3 nucleotide sequence: TGTGCCAGCACTTGGGCCTACGAGCAGTACTTC. Amino acid sequence: CASTWAYEQYF.

V is TRBV15 and J is TRBJ2-2, with D hard to call. From germline, CDR1 is LNHNV and CDR2 YYDKDF (reference sequence). V lost 8 bases to trimming and J lost 1 base, with 11 bases between them. The CDR3 extends over 14 amino acids. The DNA of the CDR3 is TGTGCCACCTCGGCCAGGATGAACACCGGGGAGCTGTTTTTT. This translates into CATSARMNTGELFF.

The J gene is TRBJ1-2, the V gene TRBV27, with D possibly TRBD1 on 5 matching bases. The germline V gene encodes CDR1 MNHEY and CDR2 SMNVEV (reference sequence). CDR3 length equals 18 residues. The ends were cut back, 3 bases at V and 0 bases at J, with 20 bases in the middle. The CDR3 region has the DNA TGTGCCAGCAGTTTTAGGGGCGGGGTCCTTCTGTCTAACTATGGCTACACCTTC. It yields the protein CASSFRGGVLLSNYGYTF.

This chain uses TRBV6-6 with TRBJ2-5; tentatively, D is TRBD1 (6 bases). Trimming removed 5 bases at V and 2 bases at J, with 15 bases between. CDR1 and CDR2 (germline): MNHNY, SVGAGI (reference sequence). This CDR3 region has 15 residues. CDR3 nucleotides: TGTGCCAGCAGTGCAACAGGGAAGGGGCAAGAGACCCAGTACTTC. Encoded protein: CASSATGKGQETQYF.